Here is one T cell receptor (beta chain) with its context. These data are taken from a study of blood T cell repertoires in COVID-19. Across the study: Both acute and convalescent COVID-19 samples were obtained from the United States, Italy and Spain. PBMCs, B-cell-depleted T cells, or T cells provided the cDNA or gDNA that made up the material.

Authors' processing steps: For nucleated cells, counts were estimated from reference gene primer amplification. Profiling relied on immunoSEQ multiplex PCR, and the TCRdb table lists in-frame clones only, not all of them. That table furnishes V, J and clone size, whereas the DNA furnished D and trimming. The repertoire holds about 110,000 clones, with around 83% as singletons. This clonotype was sampled from a human donor in a cohort sampled during active COVID-19. Sequenced sample: peripheral blood.

The CDR3 spells CASSGLGQGQETQYF. CDR3 in DNA: TGTGCCAGCAGTGGGTTAGGGCAGGGCCAAGAGACCCAGTACTTC. V usage is TRBV2 and J usage is TRBJ2-5; possible D gene TRBD1, 5 bases. The CDR3 is made up of 15 amino acids. The germline CDR1 and CDR2 sequences are SNHLY and FYNNEI. V was pared by 4 bases and J by 1 base, with 13 bases between.